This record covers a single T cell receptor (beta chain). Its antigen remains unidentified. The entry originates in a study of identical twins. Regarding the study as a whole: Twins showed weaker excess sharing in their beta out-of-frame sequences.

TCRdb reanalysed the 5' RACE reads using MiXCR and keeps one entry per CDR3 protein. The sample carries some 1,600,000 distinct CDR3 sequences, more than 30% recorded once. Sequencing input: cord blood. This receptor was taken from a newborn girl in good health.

This CDR3 reads CASSGRTGTNTEAFF. DNA for the CDR3: TGTGCCAGCAGTGGTCGGACAGGGACGAACACTGAAGCTTTCTTT. J is TRBJ1-1 and V is TRBV6-1; 8 bases are a match to TRBD1. CDR3 length: 15 amino acids. V was pared by 4 bases and J by 1 base, with 5 bases of the junction left unmatched. CDR1 is MNHNS and CDR2 is SASEGT in the germline V gene.